The 21 T cell receptor beta chains below were found in one sample sequenced in a study of graft-versus-host responses after intestinal transplantation. Method: immunoSEQ multiplex PCR; TCRdb's copy keeps in-frame clones and lacks some. The sample has some 120,000 clones, just over 90% seen once. Their antigens are not known. This sample comprised unstimulated CD4+ T cells sorted from spleen or lymph node cells, obtained before intestinal transplant. These receptors originate from a human donor who received an intestinal transplant.

The J gene is TRBJ2-7, the V gene TRBV6-5, with a tentative D call TRBD2 (5 bases). Per the germline V gene, CDR1 is MNHEY and CDR2 is SVGAGI. The CDR3 is made up of 15 amino acids. Trimming shortened V by 2 bases and J by 0 bases, and 11 bases separated the two germline ends. The CDR3 bases are TGTGCCAGCAGTTACGGAGCGGCTATCTCCTACGAGCAGTACTTC. Its translation: CASSYGAAISYEQYF.

The J gene is TRBJ1-2, the V gene TRBV19; tentatively, D is TRBD1 (5 bases). Germline lookup yields CDR1 LNHDA and CDR2 SQIVND (reference sequence). The germline V and J ends were trimmed by 5 bases and 7 bases, with 14 bases remaining between them. The CDR3 contains 13 residues. The CDR3 sequence is CASSGGGWGGYTF. The CDR3 DNA is TGTGCCAGTAGTGGCGGGGGGTGGGGTGGCTACACCTTC.

The chain links TRBV29-1 to TRBJ2-5, with 7 bases matching TRBD1. The CDR3 extends over 16 amino acids. Germline-derived CDR1 and CDR2 are SQVTM and ANQGSEA. Germline trimming cut 4 bases from V and 5 bases from J; bases unmatched to any gene: 16. The CDR3 DNA follows: TGCAGCGTTGCTTGGGTACAGGGGTCGTGGGGGGAGACCCAGTACTTC. This sequence encodes CSVAWVQGSWGETQYF.

The genes are TRBV4-1 and TRBJ2-3, with D unresolved. The germline gives CDR1 MGHRA, CDR2 YSYEKL. Deletions cut 0 bases from V and 10 bases from J, with 11 bases between. The CDR3 contains 13 residues. CDR3 amino acids: CASSQEARLSQYF. In DNA form, the CDR3 reads TGCGCCAGCAGCCAAGAAGCCAGGCTGTCGCAGTATTTT.

This chain links TRBV15 with TRBJ2-1; weak D call: TRBD2 (7 bases). This CDR3 is 18 amino acids long. Germline CDR1 LNHNV, CDR2 YYDKDF (reference sequence). The V gene lost 0 bases and the J gene lost 0 bases, with 15 bases spanning the gap. CDR3 in amino acids: CATSRDDSGGNSYNEQFF. CDR3 sequence (DNA): TGTGCCACCAGCAGAGATGATTCGGGGGGCAACTCCTACAATGAGCAGTTCTTC.

This chain connects TRBV9 to TRBJ2-3; D assignment may be TRBD1 or TRBD2 (5 bases each). With 0 bases removed from V and 2 bases from J, the gap between germline ends came to 13 bases. Germline V gives CDR1 SGDLS, CDR2 YYNGEE. The CDR3 consists of 16 residues. CDR3 region: CASSVGSLGVTDTQYF. The CDR3 DNA sequence: TGTGCCAGCAGCGTAGGTTCTTTGGGGGTCACAGATACGCAGTATTTT.

The CDR3 spells CASSLAGSQETQYF. Here the CDR3 DNA reads TGTGCCAGCAGCCTCGCGGGGAGTCAAGAGACCCAGTACTTC. The J gene is TRBJ2-5, the V gene TRBV6-1; a possible D gene is TRBD2 (6 bases). The germline V gene encodes CDR1 MNHNS and CDR2 SASEGT. The CDR3 consists of 14 residues. V was trimmed by 6 bases and J by 2 bases, leaving 13 bases between them.

The V call is TRBV7-8, the J call TRBJ2-2; 7 nucleotides match TRBD1. CDR3 size: 15 residues. V lost 5 bases and J lost 8; bases outside the gene matches: 11. In germline, CDR1 is SGHVS, CDR2 FQNEAQ. The CDR3 region is CASSRPGGMVGELFF. In DNA, the CDR3 is TGTGCCAGCAGCCGGCCAGGGGGAATGGTAGGGGAGCTGTTTTTT.

The rearrangement links TRBV6-1 to TRBJ1-1; D is possibly TRBD1 (5 bases). V lost 5 bases and J lost 2, with 12 bases in between. CDR1 and CDR2 from the germline V gene are MNHNS and SASEGT. The CDR3 is made up of 14 amino acids. This CDR3 is CASSQLTVNTEAFF. The CDR3 DNA is TGTGCCAGCAGTCAATTGACAGTTAACACTGAAGCTTTCTTT.

The J gene is TRBJ2-7, the V gene TRBV7-2; D is unclear. The V and J ends lost 5 bases and 2 bases respectively, with 10 bases between them. The CDR3 has 13 amino acids. In germline, CDR1 is SGHTA, CDR2 FQGNSA. Here the CDR3 reads CASSPRHPYEQYF. CDR3 bases: TGTGCCAGCAGCCCCCGACACCCCTACGAGCAGTACTTC.

CDR3 amino acids: CSVGTGRETQYF. The CDR3 DNA follows: TGCAGCGTTGGGACAGGGAGGGAGACCCAGTACTTC. This rearrangement joins TRBV29-1 to TRBJ2-5; 8 bases fit TRBD1. The CDR3 is made up of 12 amino acids. The germline V gene has CDR1 SQVTM and CDR2 ANQGSEA. The trim removed 4 bases at V and 5 bases at J, leaving 3 bases unmatched. Full variable domain (rest looked up from reference TRBV29-1 and TRBJ2-5): SAVISQKPSRDICQRGTSLTIQCQVDSQVTMMFWYRQQPGQSLTLIATANQGSEATYESGFVIDKFPISRPNLTFSTLTVSNMSPEDSSIYLCSVGTGRETQYFGPGTRLLVL.

V and J are TRBV7-9 and TRBJ1-1; 7 bases are a match to TRBD1. With V trimmed by 4 bases and J by 1 base, 3 bases remained unmatched. Germline V gene data show CDR1 as SEHNR and CDR2 as FQNEAQ (reference sequence). This CDR3 contains 14 residues. CDR3 protein: CASSWGQTNTEAFF. The CDR3 bases are TGTGCCAGCAGCTGGGGACAGACGAACACTGAAGCTTTCTTT. The whole variable domain, remainder taken from reference TRBV7-9 and TRBJ1-1, is DTGVSQNPRHKITKRGQNVTFRCDPISEHNRLYWYRQTLGQGPEFLTYFQNEAQLEKSRLLSDRFSAERPKGSFSTLEIQRTEQGDSAMYLCASSWGQTNTEAFFGQGTRLTVV.

This chain uses TRBV18 with TRBJ2-5; TRBD1 or TRBD2 may be the D gene (5 bases each). The CDR3 spans 15 residues. Germline V gives CDR1 KGHSH, CDR2 LQKENI. V lost 3 bases and J 2 bases, leaving 13 bases between the germline ends. CDR3 loop: CASSPRDVIQETQYF. The DNA for the CDR3 is TGTGCCAGCTCACCCCGGGACGTAATTCAAGAGACCCAGTACTTC.

The chain joins TRBV7-8 to TRBJ1-5, with 7 bases matching TRBD1. CDR3 length equals 14 residues. Losses at the gene ends were 4 bases for V and 7 bases for J; bases not matched to a gene: 7. The V gene's germline CDR1 is SGHVS and CDR2 FQNEAQ. The DNA for the CDR3 is TGTGCCAGCAGCTCAGGGGACAGTGGCCAGCCCCAGCATTTT. This codes for CASSSGDSGQPQHF.

The chain links TRBV6-1 to TRBJ1-6, with D possibly TRBD1 on 5 matching bases. Germline CDR1 reads MNHNS; CDR2 reads SASEGT. The CDR3 length is 12 residues. V was shortened by 6 bases and J by 7 bases, with 7 bases between the two germline ends. CDR3 sequence: CASSRQNSPLHF. As DNA, the CDR3 is TGTGCCAGCAGCCGACAGAATTCACCCCTCCACTTT.

CDR3: CASSRSSYNEQFF. The DNA of the CDR3 is TGTGCCAGCAGCCGTAGCTCCTACAATGAGCAGTTCTTC. The chain carries TRBV11-1 and TRBJ2-1, with D unclear. Germline V gene sequence: CDR1 SGHAT, CDR2 FQDESV (reference sequence). Trimming pared 5 bases from V and 0 bases from J, leaving 5 bases between. CDR3 length equals 13 residues.

The chain employs TRBV10-3 and TRBJ1-2; D is perhaps TRBD1 (6 bases). V shed 10 bases and J shed 0 bases, with 12 bases lying between them. From germline, CDR1 is ENHRY and CDR2 SYGVKD. This CDR3 region has 13 residues. CDR3 nucleotide sequence: TGTGCCACCCACAGGGCATCTAACTATGGCTACACCTTC. Encoded protein: CATHRASNYGYTF.

The V and J genes are TRBV18 and TRBJ1-6, with 9 bases aligning to TRBD1. Unmatched junction bases numbered 3, after V lost 2 bases and J lost 7 bases. There are 15 residues in the CDR3. The germline V gene encodes CDR1 KGHSH and CDR2 LQKENI. DNA for the CDR3: TGTGCCAGCTCACCAGAGGGACAGGGAAATTCACCCCTCCACTTT. It codes for CASSPEGQGNSPLHF.

This chain joins TRBV10-3 and TRBJ1-3; the D is unclear. V shed 1 base and J shed 0 bases, with 10 bases lying between them. Germline lookup yields CDR1 ENHRY and CDR2 SYGVKD. The CDR3 spans 16 residues. The CDR3 nucleotides are TGTGCCATCAGTGAGTTCGGTTCGCTCTCTGGAAACACCATATATTTT. Its protein product is CAISEFGSLSGNTIYF.

The chain uses TRBV18 and TRBJ2-3; 10 nucleotides align to TRBD1. Trimming removed 5 bases from V and 7 bases from J; junction bases left unmatched: 9. Germline V CDR1 and CDR2: KGHSH, LQKENI. The CDR3 has 15 amino acids. Here the CDR3 DNA reads TGTGCCAGCTCAGCCGAGACAGGGGGCGGCCATACGCAGTATTTT. It translates to CASSAETGGGHTQYF.

The chain links TRBV7-2 to TRBJ1-6, with a possible D match to TRBD1 (6 bases). CDR3 size: 15 residues. Germline-derived CDR1 and CDR2 are SGHTA and FQGNSA. The ends were cut back, 0 bases at V and 6 bases at J, with 9 bases in the middle. CDR3 amino acids: CASSLAAGVNSPLHF. In DNA form, the CDR3 reads TGTGCCAGCAGCTTAGCTGCAGGGGTTAATTCACCCCTCCACTTT.